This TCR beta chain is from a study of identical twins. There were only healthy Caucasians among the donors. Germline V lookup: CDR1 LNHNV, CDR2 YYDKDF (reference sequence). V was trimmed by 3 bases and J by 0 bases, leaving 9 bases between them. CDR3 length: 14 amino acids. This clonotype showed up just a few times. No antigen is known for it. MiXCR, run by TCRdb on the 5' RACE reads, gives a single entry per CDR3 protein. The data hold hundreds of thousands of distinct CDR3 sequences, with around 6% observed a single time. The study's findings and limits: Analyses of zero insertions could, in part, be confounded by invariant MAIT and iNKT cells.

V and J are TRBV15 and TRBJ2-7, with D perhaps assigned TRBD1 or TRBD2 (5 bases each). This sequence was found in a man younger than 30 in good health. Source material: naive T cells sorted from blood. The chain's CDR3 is CATSSWGSSYEQYF. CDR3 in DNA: TGTGCCACCAGCAGCTGGGGGAGCTCCTACGAGCAGTACTTC.